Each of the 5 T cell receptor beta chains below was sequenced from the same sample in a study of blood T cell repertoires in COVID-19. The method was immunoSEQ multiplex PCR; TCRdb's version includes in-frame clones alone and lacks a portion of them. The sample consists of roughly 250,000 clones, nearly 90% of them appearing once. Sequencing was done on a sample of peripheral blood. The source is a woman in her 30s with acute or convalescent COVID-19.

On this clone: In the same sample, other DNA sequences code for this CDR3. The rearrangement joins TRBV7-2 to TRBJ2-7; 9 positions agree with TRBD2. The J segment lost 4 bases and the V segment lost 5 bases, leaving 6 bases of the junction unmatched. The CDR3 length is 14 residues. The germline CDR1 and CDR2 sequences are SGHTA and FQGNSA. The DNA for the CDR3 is TGTGCCAGCAGCCAGGGACTAGCTACGTACGAGCAGTACTTC. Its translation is CASSQGLATYEQYF.

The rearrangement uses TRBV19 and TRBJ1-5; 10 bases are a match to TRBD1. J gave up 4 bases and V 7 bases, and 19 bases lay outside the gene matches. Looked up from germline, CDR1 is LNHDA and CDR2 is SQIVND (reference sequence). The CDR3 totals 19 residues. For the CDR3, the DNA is TGTGCCAGTACTCCTAGGGGGCCCCTGACAGGGGGCGTAAATCAGCCCCAGCATTTT. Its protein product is CASTPRGPLTGGVNQPQHF.

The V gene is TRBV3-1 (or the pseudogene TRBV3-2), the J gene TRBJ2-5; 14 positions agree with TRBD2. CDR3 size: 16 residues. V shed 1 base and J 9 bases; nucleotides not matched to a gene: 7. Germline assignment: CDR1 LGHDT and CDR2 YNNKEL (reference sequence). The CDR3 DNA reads TGTGCCAGCAGCCAAGCCGGGACTAGCGGGAGTATTGCCCAGTACTTC. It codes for CASSQAGTSGSIAQYF.

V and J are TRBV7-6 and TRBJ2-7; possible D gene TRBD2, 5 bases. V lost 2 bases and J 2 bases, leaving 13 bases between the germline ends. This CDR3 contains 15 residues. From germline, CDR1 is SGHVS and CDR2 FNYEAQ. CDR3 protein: CASSLIGGTPYEQYF. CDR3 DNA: TGTGCCAGCAGCTTAATTGGAGGCACTCCCTACGAGCAGTACTTC.

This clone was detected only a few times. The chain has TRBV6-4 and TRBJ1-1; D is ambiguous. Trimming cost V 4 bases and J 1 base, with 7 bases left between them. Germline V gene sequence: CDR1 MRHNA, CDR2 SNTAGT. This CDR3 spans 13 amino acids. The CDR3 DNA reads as TGTGCCAGCAGTGTCGGAGAGAACACTGAAGCTTTCTTT. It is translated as CASSVGENTEAFF.